These T cell receptor beta chains were read from a single sample in a study of identical twins. TCRdb re-called the 5' RACE reads with MiXCR, one entry per CDR3 protein. The sample lists hundreds of thousands of distinct CDR3 sequences; approximately 7.8% were seen once. The same data also went into a second study, on yellow fever vaccine responses in identical twins.

The sequenced sample consisted of CD8+ T cells sorted from blood. The receptors shown here come from a woman under 30 in good health. Each CDR3 is given with its conserved first and last residue. A D gene is named only where the DNA matches it firmly. The size of a clone is reported for some rows only, either as once, few or many, or as a class for expanded clones.

>TRBD2|TRBV27|.|TRBJ2-7
TGTGCCAGCAGTCCAGGACTAGCGGGCGGGCGCGAGCAGTACTTC
CASSPGLAGGREQYF
>TRBD2|TRBV5-1|few|TRBJ2-7
TGCGCCAGCAGCTTCCCTCCTAGCGGGGGCACCTACGAGCAGTACTTC
CASSFPPSGGTYEQYF
>TRBD2|TRBV5-1|many|TRBJ2-1
TGCGCCAGCAGCGGTTGGGTAGCGGGAGGGGACCGATTCTTC
CASSGWVAGGDRFF
>.|TRBV28|.|TRBJ2-7
TGTGCCAGCAGTTTTTCCTACTCCGGGGCTTTCTTC
CASSFSYSGAFF
>TRBD2|TRBV4-1|.|TRBJ2-3
TGCGCCAGCAGCGCGCGGGAGGATAACACAGATACGCAGTATTTT
CASSAREDNTDTQYF
>.|TRBV10-3|many|TRBJ1-2
TGTGCCATCAGTGCTGGTAGGGAAAAACAAGTCTATGGCTACACCTTC
CAISAGREKQVYGYTF
>.|TRBV12-3/TRBV12-4|.|TRBJ2-1
TGTGCCAGCAGTTTAGCGCTTGCCACCACCGGGACCCACGAGGCAAATGAGCAGTTCTTC
CASSLALATTGTHEANEQFF
>.|TRBV7-6|many|TRBJ2-1
TGTGCCAGCAGCTTAGGGGGCAGGGGCTACAATGAGCAGTTCTTC
CASSLGGRGYNEQFF
>.|TRBV7-9|many|TRBJ2-5
TGTGCCAGCAGTCTGGAGTGGGAGACCCAGTACTTC
CASSLEWETQYF
>.|TRBV5-1|many|TRBJ1-1
TGCGCCAGCAGCTTCGGGGGATGGAACACTGAAGCTTTCTTT
CASSFGGWNTEAFF
>TRBD2|TRBV4-2|many|TRBJ2-5
TGTGCCAGCAGCCAAGATTCCCGGGACTACCTCCCGGCGGAGACCCAGTACTTC
CASSQDSRDYLPAETQYF
>.|TRBV7-8|.|TRBJ2-2
TGTGCCAGCAGCTCCCCTCAAAACAGGGTTTCCGGGGAGCTGTTTTTT
CASSSPQNRVSGELFF
>.|TRBV7-8|few|TRBJ2-1
TGTGCCAGCAGCGGGAACAGACAAGGGGGATACAATGAGCAGTTCTTC
CASSGNRQGGYNEQFF
>.|TRBV11-2|many|TRBJ2-1
TGTGCCAGCAGCTTAGGGACCCACCCGTTCTTC
CASSLGTHPFF
>.|TRBV7-9|.|TRBJ1-5
TGTGCCAGCAGCTTAGCGGGCAGCAGCAATCAGCCCCAGCATTTT
CASSLAGSSNQPQHF
>TRBD1|TRBV6-5|few|TRBJ2-1
TGTGCCAGCAGTTTCACACTCCGGGACAGAAACTACAATGAGCAGTTCTTC
CASSFTLRDRNYNEQFF
>.|TRBV6-5|.|TRBJ2-1
TGTGCCAGCAGTTACTCATCTCCCGTTGGGGATGAGCAGTTCTTC
CASSYSSPVGDEQFF
>.|TRBV20-1|few|TRBJ2-1
TGCAGTGCTGAAAAACCCTCCGGTGAGCAGTTCTTC
CSAEKPSGEQFF